Here is one TCR beta chain with its context. Its specificity is unknown. The source of the sample is a study of cytomegalovirus exposure and HLA in healthy donors. Study-level points and caveats: Cytomegalovirus-associated TCR beta chains were listed, numbering under 200. It was reportedly the case that the classifier diagnosed cytomegalovirus status with high specificity and sensitivity.

V was trimmed by 0 bases and J by 7 bases, leaving 10 bases between them. From germline, CDR1 is MNHEY and CDR2 SVGAGI. The CDR3 extends over 14 amino acids. This table comes from immunoSEQ multiplex PCR, and its TCRdb copy is limited to in-frame clones, with some not included. The data show 200,000 or so clones, around four fifths seen once. Sample: PBMCs. This sequence was found in a man aged 18-30 years in good health and CMV-seropositive. This chain uses TRBV6-5 with TRBJ2-1; D is perhaps TRBD2 (6 bases). The CDR3 here is CASSYSRGGNEQFF. CDR3 DNA sequence: TGTGCCAGCAGTTACTCGAGAGGAGGGAATGAGCAGTTCTTC.